The 20 T cell receptor beta chains below were found in one sample sequenced in a study of blood T cell repertoires in COVID-19. Assay used: immunoSEQ multiplex PCR; TCRdb lists only in-frame clones, some missing. The profile covers tens of thousands of clones, with over 75% appearing a single time and under 7% taken by the ten largest. Sequenced input: peripheral blood. The receptors here all came from a man aged 50 or older with active COVID-19.

The chain joins TRBV21-1 to TRBJ2-7; TRBD1, as called in the table, went unchecked against the DNA. TRBV21-1 is tagged as a pseudogene. The CDR3 runs to 16 residues. The CDR3 loop reads CASSTGTGIGSYEQYF. The CDR3 nucleotides read TGTGCCAGCAGCACTGGGACAGGGATTGGATCCTACGAGCAGTACTTC.

The V gene is TRBV7-9, the J gene TRBJ2-3; TRBD2 matches 12 bases. The V and J ends lost 4 bases and 4 bases, in that order; junction bases with no gene match: 3. The CDR3 is 15 amino acids. From germline, CDR1 is SEHNR and CDR2 FQNEAQ (reference sequence). In DNA, the CDR3 is TGTGCCAGCAGCTCGTCTAGCGGGGGGGCAGATACGCAGTATTTT. Its protein is CASSSSSGGADTQYF.

V usage is TRBV6-5 and J usage is TRBJ2-5; maybe TRBD1 (6 bases). Germline V lookup: CDR1 MNHEY, CDR2 SVGAGI. The CDR3 has 14 amino acids. V lost 5 bases, J lost 2 bases, and 12 bases lay in between. CDR3 residues: CASSPLDSQETQYF. The CDR3 DNA follows: TGTGCCAGCAGTCCCCTGGACAGTCAAGAGACCCAGTACTTC.

This chain connects TRBV6-2 or TRBV6-3 to TRBJ2-2, with 9 bases identical to TRBD2. There are 18 residues in the CDR3. V was clipped by 2 bases and J by 5 bases; unmatched bases: 12. In germline, CDR1 is MNHEY, CDR2 SVGEGT. The CDR3 DNA sequence: TGTGCCAGCAGTTACGAGGGAGGTAGCGGGAGTTGGACCGGGGAGCTGTTTTTT. Its translation is CASSYEGGSGSWTGELFF.

The V gene is TRBV5-1, the J gene TRBJ2-1, with 8 positions matching TRBD2. V lost 2 bases, J lost 10 bases, and 5 bases stayed unmatched. The CDR3 runs to 13 residues. The germline gives CDR1 SGHRS, CDR2 YFSETQ. This chain's CDR3 is CASSFSGKEEQFF. DNA of the CDR3: TGCGCCAGCAGCTTTAGCGGGAAGGAGGAGCAGTTCTTC.

The chain recombines TRBV7-2 with TRBJ2-7, with 10 nucleotides matching TRBD1. The germline gives CDR1 SGHTA, CDR2 FQGNSA. V trimming: 5 bases; J trimming: 2 bases; junction bases outside the gene matches: 6. This CDR3 is built from 15 residues. In nucleotides, the CDR3 is TGTGCCAGCAGCCCAGGGACAGGGGAAGCCTACGAGCAGTACTTC. This gives the protein CASSPGTGEAYEQYF. Full variable domain (rest looked up from reference TRBV7-2 and TRBJ2-7): GAGVSQSPSNKVTEKGKDVELRCDPISGHTALYWYRQSLGQGLEFLIYFQGNSAPDKSGLPSDRFSAERTGGSVSTLTIQRTQQEDSAVYLCASSPGTGEAYEQYFGPGTRLTVT.

This clone was picked up one time. The chain employs TRBV6-2 or TRBV6-3 and TRBJ1-1; D remains ambiguous. CDR3 length: 15 amino acids. The V gene lost 4 bases and the J gene lost 0 bases, with 12 bases spanning the gap. Germline V gene lookup returns CDR1 MNHEY and CDR2 SVGEGT. The CDR3, as DNA: TGTGCCAGCAGTTCCCCGTCCAGAATGAACACTGAAGCTTTCTTT. As protein: CASSSPSRMNTEAFF.

CDR3 in DNA: TGTGCCAGCAGTTTACGTGGGGAGCGGGAGCTCACAGATACGCAGTATTTT. Protein sequence: CASSLRGERELTDTQYF. The rearrangement links TRBV28 to TRBJ2-3; TRBD2 matches at 8 bases. The CDR3 loop spans 17 amino acids. CDR1 is MDHEN, CDR2 SYDVKM, per germline. V gave up 2 bases and J gave up 2 bases; unmatched junction bases: 9.

This sequence joins TRBV6-5 and TRBJ1-1; 7 nucleotides line up with TRBD1. The V and J ends lost 0 bases and 3 bases, in that order; junction bases with no gene match: 7. Per the germline V gene, CDR1 is MNHEY and CDR2 is SVGAGI. The CDR3 covers 16 residues. CDR3 nucleotide sequence: TGTGCCAGCAGTTACTCGGAACAGGGGTGGGACACTGAAGCTTTCTTT. This translates into CASSYSEQGWDTEAFF.

This sequence joins TRBV4-3 and TRBJ2-6; 7 nucleotides align to TRBD1. This CDR3 has 15 amino acids. Germline trimming cut 3 bases from V and 4 bases from J; bases unmatched to any gene: 3. Germline lookup yields CDR1 LGHNA and CDR2 YSLEER. The CDR3 loop is CASSQPGGGANVLTF. CDR3 nucleotides: TGCGCCAGCAGCCAGCCAGGGGGAGGGGCCAACGTCCTGACTTTC.

The CDR3, as DNA: TGCGCCAGCAGCCAAGGGGAGGCCCGAAGAAGCAATCAGCCCCAGCATTTT. Residues: CASSQGEARRSNQPQHF. This chain links TRBV4-1 with TRBJ1-5; D ambiguous. Germline lookup yields CDR1 MGHRA and CDR2 YSYEKL. The CDR3 consists of 17 residues. The V end was cut by 1 base, the J end by 1 base, with 14 bases between.

The genes are TRBV28 and TRBJ2-7; D gene ambiguous. The CDR3 loop spans 13 amino acids. In germline, CDR1 is MDHEN, CDR2 SYDVKM. The V end was cut by 5 bases, the J end by 1 base, with 9 bases between. As DNA, the CDR3 is TGTGCCAGCAGTAGGCGCGGATCCTACGAGCAGTACTTC. Translating gives CASSRRGSYEQYF.

The DNA of the CDR3 is TGTGCCAGCAGCCCAGGACAGGGGATGGACGCTGGCTACACCTTC. Translation: CASSPGQGMDAGYTF. The chain joins TRBV7-2 to TRBJ1-2, with 9 nucleotides matching TRBD1. Losses at the gene ends were 5 bases for V and 7 bases for J; bases not matched to a gene: 11. CDR3 length equals 15 residues. Germline CDR1 SGHTA, CDR2 FQGNSA. The full variable domain, with the rest looked up from reference TRBV7-2 and TRBJ1-2, is GAGVSQSPSNKVTEKGKDVELRCDPISGHTALYWYRQSLGQGLEFLIYFQGNSAPDKSGLPSDRFSAERTGGSVSTLTIQRTQQEDSAVYLCASSPGQGMDAGYTFGSGTRLTVV.

The chain is built from TRBV27 and TRBJ2-5, with 9 bases identical to TRBD2. The CDR3 covers 15 residues. Per the germline V gene, CDR1 is MNHEY and CDR2 is SMNVEV (reference sequence). V lost 8 bases, J lost 5 bases, and 12 bases stayed unmatched. For the CDR3, the DNA is TGTGCCAGCCTGGAGCGGGGGGCCCCCGGGGAGACCCAGTACTTC. Translated: CASLERGAPGETQYF.

The J gene is TRBJ2-1, the V gene TRBV9, with D possibly matching TRBD2 (6 bases). Germline V lookup: CDR1 SGDLS, CDR2 YYNGEE. Trimming cost V 2 bases and J 6 bases, with 18 bases left between them. This CDR3 has 16 amino acids. CDR3 sequence (DNA): TGTGCCAGCAGCGTGGGGAACGTGGGGGGAGGCAATGAGCAGTTCTTC. Its protein product is CASSVGNVGGGNEQFF. The whole variable domain, filled in from reference TRBV9 and TRBJ2-1, reads DSGVTQTPKHLITATGQRVTLRCSPRSGDLSVYWYQQSLDQGLQFLIQYYNGEERAKGNILERFSAQQFPDLHSELNLSSLELGDSALYFCASSVGNVGGGNEQFFGPGTRLTVL.

The chain is built from TRBV28 and TRBJ2-3; 7 bases are shared with TRBD1. The CDR3 is 15 amino acids. Germline CDR1 and CDR2: MDHEN and SYDVKM. Losses at the gene ends were 7 bases for V and 2 bases for J; bases not matched to a gene: 9. This chain's CDR3 is CASIGGTVSTDTQYF. The CDR3 nucleotides read TGTGCCAGCATAGGTGGGACAGTGTCCACAGATACGCAGTATTTT.

The J gene is TRBJ1-1, the V gene TRBV5-5; D may be TRBD1 (5 bases). Germline V CDR1 and CDR2: SGHKS, YYEKEE (reference sequence). The V end was cut by 2 bases, the J end by 1 base, with 15 bases between. This CDR3 has 16 residues. The CDR3 sequence is CASSLGRQGGNTEAFF. In DNA, the CDR3 is TGTGCCAGCAGCTTAGGTAGGCAGGGTGGGAACACTGAAGCTTTCTTT.

The V call is TRBV5-1, the J call TRBJ1-5, with D possibly matching TRBD1 (5 bases). The CDR3 runs to 18 residues. From germline, CDR1 is SGHRS and CDR2 YFSETQ. V dropped 0 bases and J dropped 4 bases, with 20 bases sitting between them. In nucleotides, the CDR3 is TGCGCCAGCAGCTTGGGACAGCATCGAGTGGGGGGGAATCAGCCCCAGCATTTT. It is translated as CASSLGQHRVGGNQPQHF. The variable domain in full, with the rest retrieved from reference TRBV5-1 and TRBJ1-5, is KAGVTQTPRYLIKTRGQQVTLSCSPISGHRSVSWYQQTPGQGLQFLFEYFSETQRNKGNFPGRFSGRQFSNSRSEMNVSTLELGDSALYLCASSLGQHRVGGNQPQHFGDGTRLSIL.

The CDR3 DNA sequence: TGTGCCACCAGCACCCTTAAGCTAGCGGGCCAGGCCTACGAGCAGTACTTC. Its translation: CATSTLKLAGQAYEQYF. The genes are TRBV15 and TRBJ2-7; 8 nucleotides agree with TRBD2. This CDR3 spans 17 amino acids. V lost 4 bases, J lost 2 bases, and 13 bases stayed unmatched. From germline, CDR1 is LNHNV and CDR2 YYDKDF (reference sequence).

The CDR3 DNA reads as TGTGCCAGCAGTCAGGGGTCCGGGGAGCTGTTTTTT. This sequence encodes CASSQGSGELFF. This chain uses TRBV6-6 with TRBJ2-2; maybe TRBD1 (6 bases). This CDR3 has 12 residues. Trimming stripped 5 bases from V and 6 bases from J, with 7 bases between. Per the germline V gene, CDR1 is MNHNY and CDR2 is SVGAGI (reference sequence).